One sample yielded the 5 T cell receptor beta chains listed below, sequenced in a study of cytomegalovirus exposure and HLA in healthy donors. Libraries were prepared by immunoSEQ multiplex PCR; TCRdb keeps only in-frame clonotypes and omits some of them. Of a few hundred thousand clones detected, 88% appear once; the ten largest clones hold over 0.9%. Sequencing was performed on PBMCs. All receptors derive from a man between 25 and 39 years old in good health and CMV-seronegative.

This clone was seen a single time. CDR3 in amino acids: CAISENVGKSDTDQNTEAFF. CDR3 DNA sequence: TGTGCCATCAGTGAGAACGTAGGGAAGTCGGACACCGACCAGAACACTGAAGCTTTCTTT. V usage is TRBV10-3 and J usage is TRBJ1-1; possibly TRBD1 for D (5 bases). This CDR3 spans 20 amino acids. Trimming left V 2 bases short and J 1 base short, with 26 bases between. The germline V gene encodes CDR1 ENHRY and CDR2 SYGVKD.

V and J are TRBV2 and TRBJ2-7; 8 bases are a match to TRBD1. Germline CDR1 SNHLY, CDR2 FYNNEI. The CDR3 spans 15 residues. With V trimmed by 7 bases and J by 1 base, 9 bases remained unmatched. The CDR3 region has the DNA TGTGCCAGCACCATAGACAGGGGCGGTTCCTACGAGCAGTACTTC. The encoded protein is CASTIDRGGSYEQYF.

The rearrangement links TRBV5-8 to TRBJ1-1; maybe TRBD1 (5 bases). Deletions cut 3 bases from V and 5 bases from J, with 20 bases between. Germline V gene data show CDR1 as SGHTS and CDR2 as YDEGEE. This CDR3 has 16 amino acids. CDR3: CASSSRPARVGTEAFF. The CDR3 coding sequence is TGTGCCAGCAGCTCCAGGCCCGCCAGGGTCGGGACTGAAGCTTTCTTT.

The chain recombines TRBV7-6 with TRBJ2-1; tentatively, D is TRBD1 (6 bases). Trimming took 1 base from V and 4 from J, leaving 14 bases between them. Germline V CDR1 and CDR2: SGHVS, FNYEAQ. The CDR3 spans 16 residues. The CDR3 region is CASSLGTGLKYNEQFF. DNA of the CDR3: TGTGCCAGCAGCTTAGGAACAGGGCTGAAGTACAATGAGCAGTTCTTC.

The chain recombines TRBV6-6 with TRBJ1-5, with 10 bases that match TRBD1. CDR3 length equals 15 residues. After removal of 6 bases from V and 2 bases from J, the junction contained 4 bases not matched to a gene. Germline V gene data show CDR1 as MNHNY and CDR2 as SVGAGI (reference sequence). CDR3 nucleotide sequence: TGTGCCAGCAGAGAGACAGGGGGCGGCAATCAGCCCCAGCATTTT. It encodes CASRETGGGNQPQHF.